A single sample gave rise to the 24 T cell receptor beta chains below, sequenced in a study of molecular identifiers for immune sequencing clone quantification. TCRdb processed the PCR reads anew with MiXCR; each CDR3 protein has one entry. The sample yields more than 95,000 distinct CDR3 sequences, 20% to 30% seen once. Specimen: naive CD8+ T cells from blood, with Jurkat cell RNA spiked in. Subset of the sample: FACS-sorted CD8+CD4-CCR7+CD45RA+ naive T cells. The source of these receptors is a human donor in good health. Some libraries in this study had Jurkat cell RNA spiked in.

With regard to this clonotype: At one end the junction does not follow the germline gene, possibly because of a read error. The V gene is TRBV6-2 or TRBV6-3, the J gene TRBJ2-3; unclear D gene. This CDR3 has 12 amino acids. CDR1 and CDR2 from the germline V gene are MNHEY and SVGEGT. The CDR3 loop reads CASGYSADTQYF. The DNA of the CDR3 is TGTGCCAGCGGTTACTCCGCAGATACGCAGTATTTT.

V is TRBV4-3 and J is TRBJ2-4; the D is unclear. Deletions cut 1 base from V and 0 bases from J, with 13 bases between. This CDR3 is built from 17 residues. CDR1 and CDR2 from the germline V gene are LGHNA and YSLEER. The CDR3 DNA reads as TGCGCCAGCAGCCAAGGTTGGCTGGGCATAGCCAAAAACATTCAGTACTTC. It specifies CASSQGWLGIAKNIQYF.

This clonotype was detected many times. V and J are TRBV27 and TRBJ2-5, with 8 bases aligning to TRBD1. The CDR3 is 16 amino acids. V dropped 0 bases and J dropped 9; count of bases not matched to a gene: 12. CDR1 is MNHEY, CDR2 SMNVEV, per germline (reference sequence). The CDR3 protein is CASSLSWGQDGSAQYF. DNA for the CDR3: TGTGCCAGCAGTTTATCGTGGGGACAGGACGGATCGGCCCAGTACTTC.

Notes on this clonotype: A clone one base away is much larger, so this may be a read error. V usage is TRBV19 and J usage is TRBJ2-3, with 9 bases that match TRBD2. Germline assignment: CDR1 LNHDA and CDR2 SQIVND (reference sequence). The CDR3 contains 16 residues. This chain's CDR3 is CASSIALAGSTDPQYF. CDR3 coding DNA: TGTGCCAGTAGTATAGCACTAGCGGGTAGCACAGATCCGCAGTATTTT.

The chain combines TRBV7-6 with TRBJ2-1; 8 bases are a match to TRBD2. J lost 7 bases, V lost 3 bases, and 5 bases had no gene match. CDR3 length equals 14 residues. Germline loops: CDR1 SGHVS, CDR2 FNYEAQ. CDR3 in DNA: TGTGCCAGCAGCTTGTCCGGGGGGGTTAATGAGCAGTTCTTC. Protein sequence: CASSLSGGVNEQFF.

This clonotype was seen more than once but under ten times. CDR3 sequence: CAWSGGGPTYNEQFF. In DNA form, the CDR3 reads TGTGCCTGGAGTGGAGGGGGGCCTACCTACAATGAGCAGTTCTTC. The chain employs TRBV30 and TRBJ2-1; D possibly matches TRBD1 or TRBD2 (6 bases each). The germline V and J ends were trimmed by 1 base and 2 bases, with 12 bases remaining between them. Germline loops: CDR1 GTSNPN, CDR2 SVGIG (reference sequence). This CDR3 is built from 15 residues.

Many counts were recorded for this clonotype. The junction does not match germline at one end; this may be a read error. This rearrangement joins TRBV2 to TRBJ2-3, with no clear D. The CDR3 runs 11 residues. The V gene's germline CDR1 is SNHLY and CDR2 FYNNEI. The CDR3 DNA is TGTGCCAGCAGTGATGTTAGTCAACTGGATTTT. Protein product: CASSDVSQLDF.

This sequence joins TRBV11-3 and TRBJ2-7; possible D gene TRBD2, 5 bases. V lost 2 bases, J lost 9 bases, and 11 bases lay in between. Germline CDR1 and CDR2: SGHNT and YENEEA. The CDR3 has 12 residues. The CDR3 DNA sequence: TGTGCCAGCAGCTTACCCCTAGGAGGGCAGTACTTC. Residues: CASSLPLGGQYF.

A word on this clonotype: A much larger clonotype is one base distant, so this may be a read error. This chain links TRBV7-9 with TRBJ2-1, with TRBD1 as a possible D gene (5 bases). Per the germline V gene, CDR1 is SEHNR and CDR2 is FQNEAQ (reference sequence). The CDR3 has 15 amino acids. CDR3 sequence (DNA): TGTGCCAGCGGCTTAGGGGTATCCGCCTACAATGAGCAGTTCTTC. The encoded protein is CASGLGVSAYNEQFF.

Regarding this clonotype: With a much larger clone just one base away, this may be a read error. The J gene is TRBJ2-3, the V gene TRBV20-1; 11 bases map to TRBD2. V gave up 4 bases and J gave up 4 bases; unmatched junction bases: 16. The germline gives CDR1 DFQATT, CDR2 SNEGSKA (reference sequence). The CDR3 totals 18 residues. CDR3 coding DNA: TGCAGTGCTACCCCCGGGACTAGCGGAGACACTAGCGCAGATACGCAGTATTTT. It specifies CSATPGTSGDTSADTQYF.

As for this clonotype: A clone one base away is much larger, so this may be a read error. This chain uses TRBV5-6 with TRBJ1-3, with no clear D. Germline V gives CDR1 SGHDT, CDR2 YYEEEE. CDR3 length equals 15 residues. The CDR3 nucleotides read TGTGCCAGCAGCTTGGCGTCCGGGGAAGGAAGCACCATATATTTT. Translation gives CASSLASGEGSTIYF.

The genes are TRBV14 and TRBJ2-7, with D possibly matching TRBD2 (5 bases). The CDR3 runs to 17 residues. Germline V gene lookup returns CDR1 SGHDN and CDR2 FVKESK. The ends were cut back, 1 base at V and 0 bases at J, with 16 bases in the middle. The CDR3, as DNA: TGTGCCAGCAGCCAAGGAGGACTTGTGTGGAGCTCCTACGAGCAGTACTTC. Residues: CASSQGGLVWSSYEQYF.

This clonotype was picked up many times. The chain is built from TRBV4-1 and TRBJ1-1; TRBD1 agrees at 10 bases. Trimming at V came to 3 bases and at J to 3 bases, leaving 7 bases not matched to a gene. Germline values: CDR1 MGHRA, CDR2 YSYEKL. This CDR3 comprises 16 residues. In DNA, the CDR3 is TGCGCCAGCAGCCACCGGGACAGGGGAGGGTACACTGAAGCTTTCTTT. It translates to CASSHRDRGGYTEAFF.

This clonotype was observed many times. The chain uses TRBV5-1 and TRBJ1-1; TRBD1 matches at 8 bases. V shed 0 bases and J 3 bases; nucleotides not matched to a gene: 4. Germline V gene sequence: CDR1 SGHRS, CDR2 YFSETQ. The CDR3 loop spans 15 amino acids. For the CDR3, the DNA is TGCGCCAGCAGCTTGGACAGGGGGGATGACACTGAAGCTTTCTTT. This gives the protein CASSLDRGDDTEAFF.

This clonotype has a count of ten or more. This rearrangement joins TRBV30 to TRBJ2-3; 9 nucleotides agree with TRBD2. The CDR3 totals 15 residues. Germline V gene lookup returns CDR1 GTSNPN and CDR2 SVGIG (reference sequence). The junction had 8 bases not matched to a gene; V was cut back by 3 bases and J by 4 bases. The chain's CDR3 is CAWSHAGGPADTQYF. CDR3 coding DNA: TGTGCCTGGAGCCACGCGGGGGGGCCGGCAGATACGCAGTATTTT.

Worth noting for this clonotype: A much larger clone differs by one base, so this may be a read error. The chain joins TRBV7-9 to TRBJ1-4, with D uncertain. CDR1 is SEHNR, CDR2 FQNEAQ, per germline (reference sequence). The CDR3 sequence is 13 residues long. CDR3 in amino acids: CASSDTSNEKLVF. CDR3 nucleotides: TGTGCCAGCAGCGACACCTCTAATGAAAAACTGGTTTTT.

Remarks on this clonotype: Given a much more abundant clone one base away, this may be a read error. The chain is built from TRBV12-3 or TRBV12-4 and TRBJ2-5; a possible D gene is TRBD1 (6 bases). The CDR3 has 15 amino acids. For the CDR3, the DNA is TGTGCCAGCAGTTTAGTCAGGGGATCCCAAGAGACCCAGTGCTTC. It encodes CASSLVRGSQETQCF.

A few counts support this clonotype. The gene calls are TRBV27 and TRBJ2-2; 7 nucleotides align to TRBD1. V shed 7 bases and J 0 bases; nucleotides not matched to a gene: 8. This CDR3 region has 16 residues. The germline V gene has CDR1 MNHEY and CDR2 SMNVEV (reference sequence). CDR3 sequence: CASKRDSYSNTGELFF. DNA of the CDR3: TGTGCCAGCAAAAGGGACAGCTATTCGAACACCGGGGAGCTGTTTTTT.

This clonotype was observed at least ten times. V and J are TRBV6-2 or TRBV6-3 and TRBJ1-1, with D uncertain. There are 13 residues in the CDR3. Germline values: CDR1 MNHEY, CDR2 SVGEGT. V lost 7 bases to trimming and J lost 1 base, with 10 bases between them. The DNA for the CDR3 is TGTGCCAGCACTATTATGAAGAACACTGAAGCTTTCTTT. It yields the protein CASTIMKNTEAFF.

This clonotype was counted at least ten times. The chain recombines TRBV30 with TRBJ2-1, with D uncertain. Looked up from germline, CDR1 is GTSNPN and CDR2 is SVGIG (reference sequence). V was clipped by 4 bases and J by 8 bases, with 12 bases between them. The CDR3 totals 12 residues. Written as DNA, the CDR3 is TGTGCCTGGATTGTTGCAATAGATGAGCAGTTCTTC. Protein: CAWIVAIDEQFF.

The V gene is TRBV19, the J gene TRBJ2-3; 9 nucleotides match TRBD2. From germline, CDR1 is LNHDA and CDR2 SQIVND (reference sequence). CDR3 length equals 15 residues. Unmatched junction bases numbered 1, after V lost 2 bases and J lost 1 base. CDR3 sequence: CASSILAGGTDTQYF. In DNA form, the CDR3 reads TGTGCCAGTAGTATATTAGCGGGGGGCACAGATACGCAGTATTTT.

Points on this clonotype: This may stem from a read error, because a much larger clone lies one nucleotide away. The CDR3 nucleotides are TGTGCCAGCAGTTCCCTAGGGGTAAGGGATAATTCACCCCTCCACTTT. It codes for CASSSLGVRDNSPLHF. This chain links TRBV6-2 or TRBV6-3 with TRBJ1-6, with D perhaps matching TRBD1 (5 bases). The CDR3 contains 16 residues. Trimming shortened V by 4 bases and J by 5 bases, and 15 bases separated the two germline ends. Germline V gene data show CDR1 as MNHEY and CDR2 as SVGEGT.

Regarding this clonotype: This may arise from a read error, as a much more abundant clone is one base away. The chain couples TRBV19 to TRBJ2-3, with D possibly called TRBD1 or TRBD2 (6 bases each). Trimming pared 3 bases from V and 1 base from J, leaving 11 bases between. The CDR3 is 15 residues long. CDR1 is LNHDA and CDR2 is SQIVND in the germline V gene (reference sequence). In DNA form, the CDR3 reads TGTGCCAGTAGTATCGGGGGCGCGGGCACAGATACGCAGTATTTT. Translation: CASSIGGAGTDTQYF. Combining the CDR3 with reference TRBV19 and TRBJ2-3 gives the whole variable domain DGGITQSPKYLFRKEGQNVTLSCEQNLNHDAMYWYRQDPGQGLRLIYYSQIVNDFQKGDIAEGYSVSREKKESFPLTVTSAQKNPTAFYLCASSIGGAGTDTQYFGPGTRLTVL.

This clonotype was seen ten or more times. The chain uses TRBV11-2 and TRBJ2-1, with 13 bases aligning to TRBD2. V lost 5 bases, J lost 4 bases, and 2 bases stayed unmatched. Germline V gene lookup returns CDR1 SGHAT and CDR2 FQNNGV. The CDR3 extends over 15 amino acids. The CDR3 here is CASSELAGGYNEQFF. In DNA, the CDR3 is TGTGCCAGCAGCGAACTAGCGGGAGGGTACAATGAGCAGTTCTTC.